A selection of T cell receptor beta chains follows, all from one sample in a study of Graves' ophthalmopathy and Graves' hyperthyroidism. From the multiplex PCR reads, TCRdb called clonotypes with MiXCR, one entry per CDR3 protein. This sample has some 25,000 distinct CDR3 sequences, with about 50% found just once. Specimen: peripheral blood. These receptors were obtained from an adult woman with stable Graves' hyperthyroidism. Each CDR3 is given with its conserved first and last residue. Each record gives: J gene, V gene, clone size, D gene, CDR3 protein, CDR3 DNA. D genes are given only for firm matches. For some rows the clone size is stated as once, few or many, or as a class when expanded; others skip it.

J: TRBJ2-5; V: TRBV10-3; size: few; D: NA; CDR3: CAISESSQGEETQYF; DNA: TGTGCCATCAGTGAGTCATCACAGGGCGAAGAGACCCAGTACTTC
J: TRBJ2-7; V: TRBV20-1; size: NA; D: NA; CDR3: CSASSNRDRSYEQYF; DNA: TGCAGTGCCAGTAGTAACAGGGATAGGTCCTACGAGCAGTACTTC
J: TRBJ2-5; V: TRBV2; size: NA; D: NA; CDR3: CARWGPPNLETQYF; DNA: TGTGCCAGATGGGGACCCCCGAATCTGGAGACCCAGTACTTC
J: TRBJ2-3; V: TRBV28; size: many; D: TRBD2; CDR3: CASSPRPRGETDTQYF; DNA: TGTGCCAGCAGTCCACGCCCGCGGGGGGAGACAGATACGCAGTATTTT
J: TRBJ1-5; V: TRBV20-1; size: NA; D: TRBD1; CDR3: CSARRDRGYEHF; DNA: TGCAGTGCTAGGAGGGACAGGGGTTACGAGCATTTT
J: TRBJ2-3; V: TRBV25-1; size: few; D: NA; CDR3: CASSEVGTDTQYF; DNA: TGTGCCAGCAGTGAAGTAGGCACAGATACGCAGTATTTT
J: TRBJ2-7; V: TRBV20-1; size: medium-sized; D: TRBD2; CDR3: CSAFSGGSSYEQYF; DNA: TGCAGTGCTTTTAGCGGGGGAAGCTCCTACGAGCAGTACTTC
J: TRBJ1-2; V: TRBV28; size: many; D: TRBD1; CDR3: CASSQQGWGGYTF; DNA: TGTGCCAGCAGCCAACAGGGGTGGGGTGGCTACACCTTC
J: TRBJ1-5; V: TRBV5-1; size: NA; D: NA; CDR3: CASKTGNSNQPQHF; DNA: TGCGCCAGCAAAACAGGAAATAGCAATCAGCCCCAGCATTTT
J: TRBJ1-4; V: TRBV29-1; size: medium-sized; D: NA; CDR3: CSASPGNEKLFF; DNA: TGCAGCGCCTCGCCGGGTAATGAAAAACTGTTTTTT
J: TRBJ2-1; V: TRBV11-3; size: many; D: NA; CDR3: CASSLELQTQNEQFF; DNA: TGTGCCAGCAGCTTAGAGTTACAGACCCAGAATGAGCAGTTCTTC
J: TRBJ2-5; V: TRBV20-1; size: NA; D: NA; CDR3: CRGSGQTGPETQYF; DNA: TGCAGAGGAAGCGGGCAGACAGGACCAGAGACCCAGTACTTC
J: TRBJ2-2; V: TRBV19; size: NA; D: NA; CDR3: CASSMPTGELFF; DNA: TGTGCCAGTAGTATGCCGACAGGGGAGCTGTTTTTT
J: TRBJ1-2; V: TRBV20-1; size: NA; D: TRBD1; CDR3: CSAGQRTGGWGYTF; DNA: TGCAGTGCTGGACAACGGACAGGGGGGTGGGGCTACACCTTC
J: TRBJ2-3; V: TRBV20-1; size: NA; D: TRBD2; CDR3: CSPLAGGYNEQYF; DNA: TGCAGCCCTCTGGCGGGAGGGTACAATGAGCAGTATTTT
J: TRBJ2-2; V: TRBV27; size: many; D: TRBD2; CDR3: CASSFYSGTAGELFF; DNA: TGTGCCAGCAGTTTTTATAGCGGGACGGCCGGGGAGCTGTTTTTT
J: TRBJ2-1; V: TRBV25-1; size: few; D: TRBD2; CDR3: CASSEEVAGGVYNEQFF; DNA: TGTGCCAGCAGTGAAGAAGTAGCGGGAGGGGTCTACAATGAGCAGTTCTTC
J: TRBJ1-4; V: TRBV19; size: NA; D: NA; CDR3: CASSILGFREKLFF; DNA: TGTGCCAGTAGTATATTGGGCTTCAGAGAAAAACTGTTTTTT
J: TRBJ2-2; V: TRBV9; size: many; D: TRBD2; CDR3: CASSSSGMATGELFF; DNA: TGTGCCAGCAGCTCGAGCGGGATGGCCACCGGGGAGCTGTTTTTT
J: TRBJ1-1; V: TRBV2; size: many; D: NA; CDR3: CASRVRVTEAFF; DNA: TGTGCCAGCAGGGTCAGGGTCACTGAAGCTTTCTTT
J: TRBJ2-6; V: TRBV27; size: many; D: TRBD1; CDR3: CASRDRISGANVLTF; DNA: TGTGCCAGCAGGGACAGGATCTCTGGGGCCAACGTCCTGACTTTC
J: TRBJ2-1; V: TRBV7-3; size: NA; D: TRBD2; CDR3: CASSPGTSGGPSYNEQFF; DNA: TGTGCCAGCTCACCTGGGACTAGCGGGGGCCCCTCCTACAATGAGCAGTTCTTC
J: TRBJ2-1; V: TRBV19; size: NA; D: TRBD1; CDR3: CASSTRQGRDNEQFF; DNA: TGTGCCAGTAGTACTCGACAGGGAAGAGACAATGAGCAGTTCTTC
J: TRBJ1-4; V: TRBV18; size: NA; D: NA; CDR3: CASSRPGTRTGKEKLFF; DNA: TGTGCCAGCTCACGACCGGGAACCCGCACGGGAAAGGAAAAACTGTTTTTT
J: TRBJ2-7; V: TRBV7-9; size: NA; D: NA; CDR3: CASSLTAASANEQYF; DNA: TGTGCCAGCAGTTTGACAGCCGCCTCAGCCAACGAGCAGTACTTC
J: TRBJ1-2; V: TRBV24-1; size: NA; D: TRBD1; CDR3: CATSEGPGQGANYGYTF; DNA: TGTGCCACCAGTGAGGGCCCGGGACAGGGGGCTAACTATGGCTACACCTTC
J: TRBJ1-5; V: TRBV19; size: medium-sized; D: NA; CDR3: CASTLRQVDQPQHF; DNA: TGTGCCAGTACCCTGAGACAGGTTGATCAGCCCCAGCATTTT
J: TRBJ1-6; V: TRBV12-3/TRBV12-4; size: NA; D: TRBD1; CDR3: CASSRTGINSPLHF; DNA: TGTGCCAGCAGTCGGACAGGGATTAATTCACCCCTCCACTTT
J: TRBJ2-5; V: TRBV19; size: medium-sized; D: NA; CDR3: CASSVPPGETQYF; DNA: TGTGCCAGTAGTGTACCTCCGGGCGAGACCCAGTACTTC
J: TRBJ1-5; V: TRBV12-3/TRBV12-4; size: NA; D: NA; CDR3: CASSLWDNQPQHF; DNA: TGTGCCAGCAGTTTGTGGGACAATCAGCCCCAGCATTTT
J: TRBJ2-2; V: TRBV6-4; size: NA; D: TRBD2; CDR3: CASSDTSGSTGELFF; DNA: TGTGCCAGCAGTGACACTAGCGGGAGCACCGGGGAGCTGTTTTTT
J: TRBJ2-5; V: TRBV7-2; size: NA; D: NA; CDR3: CASSLRPSDETQYF; DNA: TGTGCCAGCAGCTTGAGGCCCAGCGATGAGACCCAGTACTTC
J: TRBJ2-1; V: TRBV12-3/TRBV12-4; size: many; D: TRBD2; CDR3: CASNTDLREGPVGNEQFF; DNA: TGTGCCAGCAACACTGACTTGCGGGAGGGCCCGGTGGGCAATGAGCAGTTCTTC
J: TRBJ2-1; V: TRBV19; size: few; D: TRBD2; CDR3: CASKRGTGGSSYNEQLF; DNA: TGTGCCAGCAAGAGAGGGACTGGCGGGAGCTCCTACAATGAGCAGCTCTTC
J: TRBJ1-3; V: TRBV4-1; size: many; D: TRBD1; CDR3: CASSLGTGISGNTIYF; DNA: TGCGCCAGCAGCCTCGGGACAGGGATTTCTGGAAACACCATATATTTT
J: TRBJ2-1; V: TRBV20-1; size: many; D: NA; CDR3: CSARDTVLGGQRRVGDEQFF; DNA: TGCAGTGCTAGAGATACGGTGCTCGGTGGACAGCGGCGTGTTGGGGATGAGCAGTTCTTC
J: TRBJ2-2; V: TRBV5-1; size: many; D: NA; CDR3: CASCIATEGTGELFF; DNA: TGCGCCAGCTGCATAGCCACCGAAGGCACCGGGGAGCTGTTTTTT
J: TRBJ1-6; V: TRBV19; size: NA; D: NA; CDR3: CASSRTDYNSPLHF; DNA: TGTGCCAGTAGTAGAACAGACTATAATTCACCCCTCCACTTT
J: TRBJ2-7; V: TRBV20-1; size: NA; D: TRBD1; CDR3: CSASPGQGAFEQYF; DNA: TGCAGTGCTAGCCCGGGACAGGGGGCGTTCGAGCAGTACTTC
J: TRBJ2-7; V: TRBV28; size: NA; D: NA; CDR3: CASSSQGGTYEQYF; DNA: TGTGCCAGCAGTTCCCAGGGCGGGACCTACGAGCAGTACTTC
J: TRBJ1-2; V: TRBV19; size: NA; D: NA; CDR3: CASSRYSHLYGYTF; DNA: TGTGCCAGTAGTCGGTACAGCCATCTTTATGGCTACACCTTC
J: TRBJ2-7; V: TRBV7-3; size: NA; D: NA; CDR3: CATGEVYEQYF; DNA: TGTGCCACCGGGGAGGTCTACGAGCAGTACTTC
J: TRBJ1-2; V: TRBV20-1; size: NA; D: NA; CDR3: CSATPTSEGDSGYTF; DNA: TGCAGTGCTACCCCCACTAGCGAGGGTGATAGTGGCTACACCTTC
J: TRBJ1-1; V: TRBV20-1; size: once; D: NA; CDR3: CSATVQTNTEAFF; DNA: TGCAGTGCTACGGTCCAGACGAACACTGAAGCTTTCTTT
J: TRBJ2-3; V: TRBV7-9; size: NA; D: NA; CDR3: CASSFPGGLGGYSSYNEQYF; DNA: TGTGCCAGCAGCTTCCCCGGGGGGCTCGGCGGTTATAGCTCCTACAATGAGCAGTATTTT
J: TRBJ2-1; V: TRBV5-1; size: NA; D: TRBD2; CDR3: CASSRTSGSDNEQFF; DNA: TGCGCCAGCAGCAGGACTAGCGGGAGCGACAATGAGCAGTTCTTC
J: TRBJ2-1; V: TRBV5-1; size: NA; D: TRBD2; CDR3: CASSFLAGAVNEQFF; DNA: TGCGCCAGCAGCTTCCTAGCGGGAGCGGTGAATGAGCAGTTCTTC
J: TRBJ2-5; V: TRBV14; size: many; D: NA; CDR3: CASSQDISAVRETQYF; DNA: TGTGCCAGCAGCCAAGATATTTCGGCAGTAAGGGAGACCCAGTACTTC
J: TRBJ2-1; V: TRBV24-1; size: NA; D: NA; CDR3: CVTGDRGDSYNEQFF; DNA: TGTGTCACCGGTGATAGGGGGGACTCCTACAATGAGCAGTTCTTC
J: TRBJ1-5; V: TRBV6-2/TRBV6-3; size: many; D: NA; CDR3: CASGSMGPRAPQHF; DNA: TGTGCCAGCGGCTCAATGGGGCCAAGGGCTCCCCAGCATTTT
J: TRBJ1-3; V: TRBV5-1; size: NA; D: NA; CDR3: CASRRGGDTYGYTIYF; DNA: TGCGCCAGCAGAAGGGGGGGAGATACCTATGGCTACACCATATATTTT
J: TRBJ2-2; V: TRBV24-1; size: medium-sized; D: NA; CDR3: CATSVSSGVGTGELFF; DNA: TGTGCCACCAGTGTGTCGTCCGGGGTAGGGACCGGGGAGCTGTTTTTT
J: TRBJ2-7; V: TRBV14; size: NA; D: TRBD1; CDR3: CASSKTGTRGYEQYF; DNA: TGTGCCAGCAGCAAAACCGGGACCAGGGGGTACGAGCAGTACTTC
J: TRBJ2-7; V: TRBV7-3; size: once; D: TRBD1; CDR3: CASSPLEGQGTDEQYF; DNA: TGTGCCAGCAGCCCACTTGAGGGACAGGGAACCGACGAGCAGTACTTC
J: TRBJ2-7; V: TRBV4-3; size: NA; D: NA; CDR3: CASSQELMWSHEQYF; DNA: TGCGCCAGCAGCCAAGAGCTCATGTGGAGCCACGAGCAGTACTTC